This passage covers 14 T cell receptor beta chains from one sample sequenced in a study of monozygotic twins with inflammatory bowel disease. TCRdb reprocessed the 5' RACE reads, keeping one entry per CDR3 protein, no DNA. Its listing shows 150,000 or so distinct CDR3 sequences. Sequenced sample: blood. The receptors originated from a human donor with ulcerative colitis or Crohn's disease, or a healthy co-twin of an affected twin (not recorded which).

V is TRBV11-2 and J is TRBJ2-1; TCRdb names TRBD1, which stays unverified in the absence of DNA. The CDR3 is 16 residues long. The germline CDR1 and CDR2 sequences are SGHAT and FQNNGV. CDR3 region: CASSLTDSKAGNEQFF.

The V gene is TRBV13, the J gene TRBJ1-2; with no DNA, the TCRdb D assignment of TRBD1 cannot be verified. Germline lookup yields CDR1 PRHDT and CDR2 FYEKMQ (reference sequence). The CDR3 loop spans 16 amino acids. CDR3 region: CASSLSPDRFNYGYTF.

The rearrangement uses TRBV19 and TRBJ2-7; the D call of TRBD1 rests on TCRdb alone, since no DNA is present to check it. CDR1 and CDR2 (germline): LNHDA, SQIVND (reference sequence). The length of the CDR3 is 14 residues. CDR3 in amino acids: CASEPRDRPYQQYF.

The chain links TRBV5-1 to TRBJ1-1. Germline V gene sequence: CDR1 SGHRS, CDR2 YFSETQ. The CDR3 covers 14 residues. CDR3 protein: CASNHGERNTEAFF.

The V and J genes are TRBV24-1 and TRBJ1-5. The V gene's germline CDR1 is KGHDR and CDR2 SFDVKD. This CDR3 spans 13 amino acids. CDR3 residues: CATSTAFNQPQHF.

The chain links TRBV5-5 to TRBJ1-2; as DNA is missing, the TRBD1 call by TCRdb cannot be tested. CDR3 length: 14 amino acids. Looked up from germline, CDR1 is SGHKS and CDR2 is YYEKEE (reference sequence). This CDR3 is CASSQSGQAGGYTF.

The V and J genes are TRBV11-2 and TRBJ2-2; lacking DNA, the TRBD1 call made by TCRdb goes unchecked. The germline gives CDR1 SGHAT, CDR2 FQNNGV. There are 16 residues in the CDR3. The CDR3 loop reads CASRSNRGPNTGELFF. Looking up the rest from reference TRBV11-2 and TRBJ2-2 gives the full variable domain: EAGVAQSPRYKIIEKRQSVAFWCNPISGHATLYWYQQILGQGPKLLIQFQNNGVVDDSQLPKDRFSAERLKGVDSTLKIQPAKLEDSAVYLCASRSNRGPNTGELFFGEGSRLTVL.

The rearrangement uses TRBV29-1 and TRBJ2-3; the D gene TCRdb calls, TRBD1, cannot be checked with no DNA. Germline V lookup: CDR1 SQVTM, CDR2 ANQGSEA. The CDR3 is made up of 17 amino acids. CDR3 protein: CSVEPRRGSTSTDTQYF.

The chain employs TRBV5-1 and TRBJ1-3. CDR1 SGHRS and CDR2 YFSETQ come from the germline V gene. The CDR3 totals 14 residues. The CDR3 reads CASSLTLSGNTIYF. Complete variable domain (other parts from reference TRBV5-1 and TRBJ1-3): KAGVTQTPRYLIKTRGQQVTLSCSPISGHRSVSWYQQTPGQGLQFLFEYFSETQRNKGNFPGRFSGRQFSNSRSEMNVSTLELGDSALYLCASSLTLSGNTIYFGEGSWLTVV.

The chain couples TRBV9 to TRBJ1-5; TCRdb picks TRBD1, but there is no DNA to check that call. Germline V gene lookup returns CDR1 SGDLS and CDR2 YYNGEE. This CDR3 has 15 residues. The CDR3 sequence is CASSRGGQGNQPQHF.

This chain connects TRBV7-2 to TRBJ1-2. Looked up from germline, CDR1 is SGHTA and CDR2 is FQGNSA. This CDR3 has 16 amino acids. CDR3: CASSSQPSGADYGYTF.

This rearrangement joins TRBV7-3 to TRBJ2-3; TCRdb selects TRBD2, and the lack of DNA leaves this call unchecked. Per the germline V gene, CDR1 is SGHTA and CDR2 is FQGTGA. The CDR3 has 16 amino acids. The CDR3: CASSLFPSGSTDTQYF. Full variable domain (missing parts from reference TRBV7-3 and TRBJ2-3): GAGVSQTPSNKVTEKGKYVELRCDPISGHTALYWYRQSLGQGPEFLIYFQGTGAADDSGLPNDRFFAVRPEGSVSTLKIQRTERGDSAVYLCASSLFPSGSTDTQYFGPGTRLTVL.

The genes are TRBV5-5 and TRBJ1-5; TCRdb's D call of TRBD1 is untestable without DNA. The V gene's germline CDR1 is SGHKS and CDR2 YYEKEE (reference sequence). This CDR3 has 14 amino acids. The CDR3 region is CASSAGGNNQPQHF.

V gene TRBV7-3 combines with J gene TRBJ2-5; there is no DNA to check the TCRdb D call of TRBD2. There are 15 residues in the CDR3. Per germline, CDR1 SGHTA and CDR2 FQGTGA. CDR3 sequence: CASSLNPRAPETQYF. The full variable domain, with the rest looked up from reference TRBV7-3 and TRBJ2-5, is GAGVSQTPSNKVTEKGKYVELRCDPISGHTALYWYRQSLGQGPEFLIYFQGTGAADDSGLPNDRFFAVRPEGSVSTLKIQRTERGDSAVYLCASSLNPRAPETQYFGPGTRLLVL.